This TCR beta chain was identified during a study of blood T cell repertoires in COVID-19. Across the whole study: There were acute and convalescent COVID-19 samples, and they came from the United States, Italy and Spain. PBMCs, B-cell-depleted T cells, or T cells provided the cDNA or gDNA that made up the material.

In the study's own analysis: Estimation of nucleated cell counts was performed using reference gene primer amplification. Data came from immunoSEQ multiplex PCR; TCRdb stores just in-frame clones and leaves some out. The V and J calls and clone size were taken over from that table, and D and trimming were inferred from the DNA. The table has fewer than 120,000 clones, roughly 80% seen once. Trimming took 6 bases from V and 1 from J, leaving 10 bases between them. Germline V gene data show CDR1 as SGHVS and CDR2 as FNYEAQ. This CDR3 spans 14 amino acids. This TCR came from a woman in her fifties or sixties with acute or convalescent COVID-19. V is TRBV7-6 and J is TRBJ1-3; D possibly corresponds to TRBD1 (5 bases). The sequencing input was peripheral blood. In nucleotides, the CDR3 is TGTGCCAGCAGTAGGGACTTTTCTGGAAACACCATATATTTT. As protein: CASSRDFSGNTIYF. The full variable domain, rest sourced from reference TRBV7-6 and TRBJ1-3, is GAGVSQSPRYKVTKRGQDVALRCDPISGHVSLYWYRQALGQGPEFLTYFNYEAQQDKSGLPNDRFSAERPEGSISTLTIQRTEQRDSAMYRCASSRDFSGNTIYFGEGSWLTVV.